This T cell receptor beta chain derives from a study of blood T cell repertoires in COVID-19. Study as a whole: PBMCs, B-cell-depleted T cells, or T cells were the source of the cDNA or gDNA that made up the material.

V dropped 2 bases and J dropped 7; count of bases not matched to a gene: 2. CDR3 size: 13 residues. The V gene's germline CDR1 is LGHDT and CDR2 YNNKEL (reference sequence). Authors' data handling: Nucleated cell counts were estimated from reference gene primer amplification. The data were produced by immunoSEQ multiplex PCR, yet TCRdb's version contains in-frame clones alone and is incomplete. Clone size and the V and J calls come from that table; the DNA yielded D and trimming. The sample comprises approximately 180,000 clones, just under 90% of which are singletons, and around 13% rests with the top ten.

This chain links TRBV3-1 (or the pseudogene TRBV3-2) with TRBJ2-1; TRBD2 agrees at 7 bases. The specimen was peripheral blood. The source is a woman aged 70-85 years with COVID-19, enrolled during active disease. CDR3 DNA sequence: TGTGCCAGCAGCCAACTAGCGGCGAATGAGCAGTTCTTC. Protein product: CASSQLAANEQFF.